The text below deals with one T cell receptor beta chain. Other DNA sequences in the same sample also yield this CDR3. The PCR had 60 Vbeta and 13 Jbeta primers. Produced via immunoSEQ multiplex PCR; TCRdb's table is partial and in-frame only. The profile shows about 130,000 clones, 80% of them singletons. These data originate in a study of cytomegalovirus exposure and HLA in healthy donors. Sequencing was done on a sample of PBMCs. The receptor was derived from a middle-aged man in good health and CMV-seronegative.

CDR3 sequence reads: CASSSGTGNQPQHF. CDR3 bases: TGCGCCAGCAGCTCCGGGACAGGGAATCAGCCCCAGCATTTT. The chain links TRBV5-1 to TRBJ1-5; 9 bases are shared with TRBD1. The length of the CDR3 is 14 residues. The V gene's germline CDR1 is SGHRS and CDR2 YFSETQ. The junction had 2 bases not matched to a gene; V was cut back by 3 bases and J by 4 bases.